Each of the 21 T cell receptor beta chains below was sequenced from the same sample in a study of cytomegalovirus exposure and HLA in healthy donors. With 60 Vbeta and 13 Jbeta primers, the PCR was carried out. Sequencing used immunoSEQ multiplex PCR; TCRdb keeps in-frame clones, though not all of them. The sample has hundreds of thousands of clones; 70% are singletons. The source material was PBMCs. The receptors originated from a man in his forties in good health and CMV-seropositive.

The CDR3 nucleotides read TGCGCCAGCAGTTACATTGGCGGCCGGGACGAGCAGTACTTC. It yields the protein CASSYIGGRDEQYF. This chain connects TRBV5-1 to TRBJ2-7; D is undetermined. CDR3 length: 14 amino acids. With 5 bases removed from V and 5 bases from J, the gap between germline ends came to 17 bases. Germline V CDR1 and CDR2: SGHRS, YFSETQ. The whole variable domain, remainder taken from reference TRBV5-1 and TRBJ2-7, is KAGVTQTPRYLIKTRGQQVTLSCSPISGHRSVSWYQQTPGQGLQFLFEYFSETQRNKGNFPGRFSGRQFSNSRSEMNVSTLELGDSALYLCASSYIGGRDEQYFGPGTRLTVT.

CDR3 in amino acids: CASSQDRGNEKLFF. The CDR3 DNA is TGCGCCAGCAGCCAAGACAGGGGAAATGAAAAACTGTTTTTT. The chain combines TRBV4-1 with TRBJ1-4, with D tentatively TRBD1 (6 bases). CDR1 and CDR2 from the germline V gene are MGHRA and YSYEKL. Trimming took off 0 bases at V and 5 bases at J, with 7 bases between the two ends. The CDR3 extends over 14 amino acids.

The CDR3 is CSVDRARGLNTEAFF. The CDR3 bases are TGCAGCGTTGATCGGGCCAGGGGCTTGAACACTGAAGCTTTCTTT. The gene calls are TRBV29-1 and TRBJ1-1; possibly TRBD1 for D (6 bases). Trimming pared 3 bases from V and 0 bases from J, leaving 14 bases between. The germline V gene encodes CDR1 SQVTM and CDR2 ANQGSEA. This CDR3 comprises 15 residues.

This clone was observed a single time. CDR3 nucleotides: TGCAGCGTTGAAGTTCCATCTCGACTGCAAGAGACCCAGTACTTC. Protein sequence: CSVEVPSRLQETQYF. The gene calls are TRBV29-1 and TRBJ2-5; D uncertain. CDR1 is SQVTM and CDR2 is ANQGSEA in the germline V gene. V gave up 1 base and J gave up 2 bases, with 14 bases separating them. The CDR3 extends over 15 amino acids.

The chain links TRBV13 to TRBJ2-1, with 10 bases that match TRBD1. J lost 4 bases, V lost 3 bases, and 6 bases had no gene match. Germline V gives CDR1 PRHDT, CDR2 FYEKMQ (reference sequence). This CDR3 is built from 16 residues. CDR3 nucleotides: TGTGCCAGCAGCTTGGGGCCGGGACAGGGGTACAATGAGCAGTTCTTC. It encodes CASSLGPGQGYNEQFF.

This chain links TRBV5-4 with TRBJ2-7; D gene unclear. Per germline, CDR1 SGHNT and CDR2 YYREEE (reference sequence). The V and J ends lost 3 bases and 5 bases respectively, with 12 bases between them. This CDR3 contains 13 residues. The CDR3: CASSSTAVHEQYF. The CDR3 nucleotides read TGTGCCAGCAGCTCTACTGCCGTCCACGAGCAGTACTTC.

This rearrangement joins TRBV19 to TRBJ1-2; TRBD1 matches at 7 bases. The CDR3 has 12 amino acids. The V gene end was trimmed by 5 bases and the J gene end by 3 bases; junction bases not matched to a gene: 0. Germline assignment: CDR1 LNHDA and CDR2 SQIVND (reference sequence). CDR3 nucleotide sequence: TGTGCCAGTAGTCAGGGGGACTATGGCTACACCTTC. Amino acids: CASSQGDYGYTF. The whole variable domain, filled in from reference TRBV19 and TRBJ1-2, reads DGGITQSPKYLFRKEGQNVTLSCEQNLNHDAMYWYRQDPGQGLRLIYYSQIVNDFQKGDIAEGYSVSREKKESFPLTVTSAQKNPTAFYLCASSQGDYGYTFGSGTRLTVV.

This clone was counted only a few times. The chain joins TRBV4-2 to TRBJ2-1; 15 bases match TRBD2. V lost 1 base and J lost 7; bases outside the gene matches: 2. The CDR3 has 16 residues. Germline CDR1 reads LGHNA; CDR2 reads YNFKEQ. The chain's CDR3 is CASSQAGLAGGNEQFF. In nucleotides, the CDR3 is TGTGCCAGCAGCCAAGCCGGACTAGCGGGGGGGAATGAGCAGTTCTTC.

This sequence joins TRBV19 and TRBJ1-5, with TRBD1 matching over 7 bases. Germline V gene lookup returns CDR1 LNHDA and CDR2 SQIVND (reference sequence). Trimming cost V 7 bases and J 1 base; bases outside gene matches: 10. The CDR3 runs 16 residues. This CDR3 is CASTKTGLSSNQPQHF. CDR3 nucleotide sequence: TGTGCCAGTACGAAGACAGGGCTTTCGAGCAATCAGCCCCAGCATTTT.

This clone has only a few counts. V usage is TRBV18 and J usage is TRBJ1-1, with D unresolved. Germline loops: CDR1 KGHSH, CDR2 LQKENI. Trimming left V 3 bases short and J 1 base short, with 6 bases between. The CDR3 runs to 13 residues. The CDR3 loop reads CASSPEKNTEAFF. The CDR3 coding sequence is TGTGCCAGCTCACCTGAGAAGAACACTGAAGCTTTCTTT.

The V call is TRBV11-2, the J call TRBJ1-3; D ambiguous. Germline CDR1 is SGHAT and CDR2 is FQNNGV. This CDR3 spans 12 amino acids. V lost 1 base and J 11 bases, leaving 9 bases between the germline ends. The CDR3 loop is CASSLGRRAIYF. The CDR3 DNA reads as TGTGCCAGCAGCTTAGGGAGGAGAGCCATATATTTT.

The genes are TRBV2 and TRBJ1-5, with D possibly matching TRBD1 (5 bases). Trimming pared 4 bases from V and 7 bases from J, leaving 11 bases between. The CDR3 loop spans 13 amino acids. CDR1 is SNHLY, CDR2 FYNNEI, per germline. The CDR3 here is CASSGDSSQPQHF. The CDR3 DNA reads TGTGCCAGCAGTGGAGACAGCTCCCAGCCCCAGCATTTT.

This rearrangement joins TRBV7-9 to TRBJ2-3, with D possibly TRBD2 on 5 matching bases. The germline V gene has CDR1 SEHNR and CDR2 FQNEAQ (reference sequence). V lost 5 bases to trimming and J lost 2 bases, with 20 bases between them. The CDR3 runs to 17 residues. The CDR3 DNA reads TGTGCCAGCAGCGGCAGACTGGCGGGTACTATCACAGATACGCAGTATTTT. The encoded protein is CASSGRLAGTITDTQYF.

Comments on this clone: The junction departs from germline at one end; a sequencing error may be responsible. The V call is TRBV7-9, the J call TRBJ2-1, with D perhaps TRBD2 (6 bases). CDR3 size: 12 residues. Germline V gene data show CDR1 as SEHNR and CDR2 as FQNEAQ (reference sequence). The CDR3 loop reads CASSPSGGRWVF. Written as DNA, the CDR3 is TGTGCCAGCAGCCCCAGCGGTGGGAGGTGGGTCTTC.

The gene calls are TRBV21-1 and TRBJ1-2. TRBV21-1 represents a pseudogene. The CDR3 has 13 amino acids. This CDR3 is CASRRCVRYGYTF. The CDR3 bases are TGTGCCAGCAGACGGTGTGTCCGGTATGGCTACACCTTC.

The V gene is TRBV7-8, the J gene TRBJ2-3; 14 bases line up with TRBD2. This CDR3 region has 17 residues. After removal of 1 base from V and 3 bases from J, the junction contained 3 bases not matched to a gene. Germline V gives CDR1 SGHVS, CDR2 FQNEAQ. The CDR3 sequence is CASSLEWTSGGTDTQYF. CDR3 DNA sequence: TGTGCCAGCAGCTTAGAATGGACTAGCGGGGGGACAGATACGCAGTATTTT.

This clone was seen just once. Relative to the germline gene, one junction end is altered; a read error may explain this. The chain has TRBV7-9 and TRBJ2-1; 10 nucleotides align to TRBD2. This CDR3 spans 15 amino acids. CDR1 is SEHNR, CDR2 FQNEAQ, per germline (reference sequence). The DNA for the CDR3 is TGTTCCAGCAGCCAAAGCGGGGGGGCCCCGGGTGAGCAGTTCTTC. Translation: CSSSQSGGAPGEQFF.

J is TRBJ1-2 and V is TRBV27, with a weak D call TRBD1 (5 bases). Trimming cost V 5 bases and J 4 bases, with 14 bases left between them. From germline, CDR1 is MNHEY and CDR2 SMNVEV (reference sequence). This CDR3 is 14 amino acids long. For the CDR3, the DNA is TGTGCCAGCAGTACTGCAAGCGGGGGCTATGGCTACACCTTC. It yields the protein CASSTASGGYGYTF.

The V gene is TRBV6-1, the J gene TRBJ2-2, with D hard to call. The CDR3 consists of 14 residues. Germline V lookup: CDR1 MNHNS, CDR2 SASEGT. V gave up 3 bases and J gave up 6 bases, with 11 bases separating them. CDR3 DNA: TGTGCCAGCAGTGATTCACGAGCCCCCGGGGAGCTGTTTTTT. Amino acid sequence: CASSDSRAPGELFF.

CDR3 loop: CASSLHHSRGFLGYGYTF. The CDR3 nucleotides are TGTGCCAGCAGCTTACATCACAGCAGGGGTTTCCTAGGCTATGGCTACACCTTC. The chain employs TRBV7-9 and TRBJ1-2; D is possibly TRBD1 (6 bases). The CDR3 runs 18 residues. The germline V gene encodes CDR1 SEHNR and CDR2 FQNEAQ (reference sequence). Trimming took 2 bases from V and 4 from J, leaving 23 bases between them.

The J gene is TRBJ2-7, the V gene TRBV19; 7 nucleotides line up with TRBD2. V shed 4 bases, J shed 2 bases, and the junction held 2 bases outside the gene matches. The CDR3 loop spans 13 amino acids. In germline, CDR1 is LNHDA, CDR2 SQIVND (reference sequence). CDR3 coding DNA: TGTGCCAGTAGTAACCGGGGGGCCTACGAGCAGTACTTC. This codes for CASSNRGAYEQYF.